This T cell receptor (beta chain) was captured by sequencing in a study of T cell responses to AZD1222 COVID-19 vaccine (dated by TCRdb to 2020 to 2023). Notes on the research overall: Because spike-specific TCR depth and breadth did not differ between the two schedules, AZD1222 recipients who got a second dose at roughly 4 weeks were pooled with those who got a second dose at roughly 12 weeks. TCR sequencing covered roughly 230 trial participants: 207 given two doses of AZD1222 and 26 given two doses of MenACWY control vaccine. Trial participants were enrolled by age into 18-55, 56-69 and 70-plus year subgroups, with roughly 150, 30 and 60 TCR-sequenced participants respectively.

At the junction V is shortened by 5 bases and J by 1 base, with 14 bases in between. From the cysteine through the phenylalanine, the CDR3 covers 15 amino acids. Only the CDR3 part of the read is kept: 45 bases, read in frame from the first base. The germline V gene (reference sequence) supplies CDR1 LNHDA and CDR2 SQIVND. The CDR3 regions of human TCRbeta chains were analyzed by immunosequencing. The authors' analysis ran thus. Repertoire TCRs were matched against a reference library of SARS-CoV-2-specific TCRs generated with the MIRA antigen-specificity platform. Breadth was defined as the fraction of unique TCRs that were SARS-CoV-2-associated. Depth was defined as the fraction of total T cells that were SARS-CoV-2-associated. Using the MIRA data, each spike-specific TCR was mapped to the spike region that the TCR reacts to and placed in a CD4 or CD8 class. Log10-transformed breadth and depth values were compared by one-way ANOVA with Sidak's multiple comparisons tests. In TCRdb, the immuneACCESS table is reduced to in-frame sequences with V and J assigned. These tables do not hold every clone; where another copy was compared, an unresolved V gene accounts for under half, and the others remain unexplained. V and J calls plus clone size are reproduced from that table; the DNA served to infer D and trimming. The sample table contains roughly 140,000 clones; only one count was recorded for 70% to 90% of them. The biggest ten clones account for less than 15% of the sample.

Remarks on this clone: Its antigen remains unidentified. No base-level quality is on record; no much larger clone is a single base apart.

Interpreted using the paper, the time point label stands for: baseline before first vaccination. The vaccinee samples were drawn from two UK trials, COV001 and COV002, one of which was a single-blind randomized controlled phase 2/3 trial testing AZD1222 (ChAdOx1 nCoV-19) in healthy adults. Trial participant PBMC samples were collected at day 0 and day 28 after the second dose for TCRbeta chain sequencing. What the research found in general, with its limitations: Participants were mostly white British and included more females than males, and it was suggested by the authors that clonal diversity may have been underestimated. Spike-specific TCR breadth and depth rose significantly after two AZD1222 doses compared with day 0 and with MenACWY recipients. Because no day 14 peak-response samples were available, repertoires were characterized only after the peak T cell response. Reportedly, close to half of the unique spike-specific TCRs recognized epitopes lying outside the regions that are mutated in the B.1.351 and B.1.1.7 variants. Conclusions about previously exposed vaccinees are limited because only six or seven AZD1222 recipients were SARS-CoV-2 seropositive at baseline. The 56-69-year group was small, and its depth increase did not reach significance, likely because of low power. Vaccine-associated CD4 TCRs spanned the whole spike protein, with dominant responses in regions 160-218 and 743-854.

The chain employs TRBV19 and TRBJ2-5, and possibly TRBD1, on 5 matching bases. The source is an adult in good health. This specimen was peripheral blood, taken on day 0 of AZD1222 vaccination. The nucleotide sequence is TGTGCCAGTAGTGATTATAGACAGTTCCAAGAGACCCAGTACTTC. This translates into CASSDYRQFQETQYF. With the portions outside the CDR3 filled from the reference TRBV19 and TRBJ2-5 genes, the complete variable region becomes DGGITQSPKYLFRKEGQNVTLSCEQNLNHDAMYWYRQDPGQGLRLIYYSQIVNDFQKGDIAEGYSVSREKKESFPLTVTSAQKNPTAFYLCASSDYRQFQETQYFGPGTRLLVL.